The sequence of this T cell receptor (beta chain) was determined in a study of control samples from healthy donors and cancer patients (dated by TCRdb to 2020 to 2021). On this clone: The clone's antigen remains unknown. Base qualities are not at hand, and no much larger clone is one base apart.

Libraries came from the immunoSEQ multiplex PCR assay. TCRdb holds this immuneACCESS table with in-frame rearrangements only. Some clones are missing; in checked studies, unresolved V genes explain under half, and the rest has no known cause. The sample table lists about 120,000 clones, around nine tenths of them with a count of one. The top ten clones comprise around 5.4% of the sample. At the junction V is shortened by 0 bases and J by 3 bases, with 16 bases in between. Per the germline V gene, SGHDN is the CDR1 and FVKESK is the CDR2. The CDR3 runs 17 amino acids, cysteine and phenylalanine included. Only the CDR3 part of the read is kept: 51 bases, read in frame from the first base.

Sequenced sample: blood. This TCR was sampled from a man younger than 35 in good health. The chain joins TRBV14 to TRBJ2-3, with the identity of the D gene unclear. The nucleotides read TGTGCCAGCAGCCAAGATATCCACGCCTTTGGGACAGATACGCAGTATTTT. Translated, this gives CASSQDIHAFGTDTQYF.